A selection of T cell receptor beta chains follows, all from one sample in a study of shared clonotypes between healthy human individuals. Sequencing was performed with immunoSEQ multiplex PCR; in TCRdb, only in-frame clones are kept and a portion is missing. Seen here are 2,100,000 or so clones, approximately 96% observed once, and the top ten hold about 0.13%. Sequencing was carried out using naive CD4+ T cells sorted from blood. The receptors were gathered from a man between 18 and 29 years old in good health. The CDR3 runs from the conserved cysteine through the conserved F or W. Fields, in order: V gene, D gene, J gene, clone size, CDR3 DNA, CDR3 protein. D genes are given only for firm matches. Only part of the rows carry a size: once, few, many, or a class if the clone is expanded.

v_gene: TRBV11-2; d_gene: -; j_gene: TRBJ2-7; abundance: -; CDR3nt: TGTGCCAGCAGCTTTCCAGGTACAGTCGGTTCCGAGCAGTACTTC; CDR3aa: CASSFPGTVGSEQYF
v_gene: TRBV6-6; d_gene: -; j_gene: TRBJ2-2; abundance: -; CDR3nt: TGTGCCAGCAGTCGCAGGGAGCCCGGGGAGCTGTTTTTT; CDR3aa: CASSRREPGELFF
v_gene: TRBV11-3; d_gene: -; j_gene: TRBJ2-7; abundance: -; CDR3nt: TGTGCCAGCAGCTTAGACCAGACGGTAAAGGAGCAGTACTTC; CDR3aa: CASSLDQTVKEQYF
v_gene: TRBV29-1; d_gene: -; j_gene: TRBJ1-3; abundance: -; CDR3nt: TGCAGCGTTGCGGGGGGGAACACCATATATTTT; CDR3aa: CSVAGGNTIYF
v_gene: TRBV6-1; d_gene: -; j_gene: TRBJ1-2; abundance: -; CDR3nt: TGTGCCAGCAAGGTTCGACAGAGCCACTATGGCTACACCTTC; CDR3aa: CASKVRQSHYGYTF
v_gene: TRBV19; d_gene: -; j_gene: TRBJ1-5; abundance: -; CDR3nt: TGTGCCAGTTGCTTAAGCAATCAGCCCCAGCATTTT; CDR3aa: CASCLSNQPQHF
v_gene: TRBV5-1; d_gene: TRBD1; j_gene: TRBJ2-5; abundance: -; CDR3nt: TGCGCCAGCAGAGTTGGGGGACAGGGGGCAGAAAGAGAGACCCAGTACTTC; CDR3aa: CASRVGGQGAERETQYF
v_gene: TRBV6-1; d_gene: TRBD1; j_gene: TRBJ1-5; abundance: -; CDR3nt: TGTGCCAGCCTGCGGCAGGGGGGGGATAAGCCCCAGCATTTT; CDR3aa: CASLRQGGDKPQHF
v_gene: TRBV5-1; d_gene: -; j_gene: TRBJ2-7; abundance: -; CDR3nt: TGCGCCAGCAGCTTGGACGGAGCAGCCTCCTACGAGCAGTACTTC; CDR3aa: CASSLDGAASYEQYF
v_gene: TRBV30; d_gene: TRBD1; j_gene: TRBJ2-5; abundance: -; CDR3nt: TGTGCCTGGAAGGTGTCAGGGGGCAGGGGAGAGACCCAGTACTTC; CDR3aa: CAWKVSGGRGETQYF
v_gene: TRBV5-5; d_gene: TRBD1; j_gene: TRBJ1-4; abundance: -; CDR3nt: TGTGCCAGCAGCTTTTCAGGGGGCGTCGGTGAAAAACTGTTTTTT; CDR3aa: CASSFSGGVGEKLFF
v_gene: TRBV10-3; d_gene: TRBD1; j_gene: TRBJ2-1; abundance: once; CDR3nt: TGTGCCATAGGACAGGGGTACAATGAGCAGTTCTTC; CDR3aa: CAIGQGYNEQFF
v_gene: TRBV29-1; d_gene: TRBD1; j_gene: TRBJ2-1; abundance: -; CDR3nt: TGCAGCGTTCCTGGGACAGGGAGCGCGTCCGGGCAGTTCTTC; CDR3aa: CSVPGTGSASGQFF
v_gene: TRBV9; d_gene: -; j_gene: TRBJ1-4; abundance: -; CDR3nt: TGTGCCAGCAGCGTAGGTGGAGGGGAGGGTGAAAAACTGTTTTTT; CDR3aa: CASSVGGGEGEKLFF
v_gene: TRBV15; d_gene: -; j_gene: TRBJ1-1; abundance: -; CDR3nt: TGTGCCACCAGCAGAGAAGGGTCAGGCGGAGCTTTCTTT; CDR3aa: CATSREGSGGAFF
v_gene: TRBV25-1; d_gene: TRBD1; j_gene: TRBJ2-7; abundance: -; CDR3nt: TGTGCCAGCAGTCCCCAAGGCAGGGGGCTATACCAGCAGTACTTC; CDR3aa: CASSPQGRGLYQQYF
v_gene: TRBV10-3; d_gene: TRBD1; j_gene: TRBJ1-2; abundance: -; CDR3nt: TGTGCCATCAGTGTAGAACAGGGGCATGGCTACACCTTC; CDR3aa: CAISVEQGHGYTF
v_gene: TRBV6-5; d_gene: TRBD1; j_gene: TRBJ1-6; abundance: -; CDR3nt: TGTGCCAGCACCAAACAGGGGGCTATGTCACCCCTCCACTTT; CDR3aa: CASTKQGAMSPLHF
v_gene: TRBV7-4; d_gene: TRBD1; j_gene: TRBJ2-2; abundance: -; CDR3nt: TGTGCCAGCAGCTTAGCGCTGTTGGGACAGGGAACCGGGCTGTTTTTT; CDR3aa: CASSLALLGQGTGLFF
v_gene: TRBV2; d_gene: -; j_gene: TRBJ1-2; abundance: -; CDR3nt: TGTGCCAGCAGCCCACGAGGGTCCTACTATGGCTACACCTTC; CDR3aa: CASSPRGSYYGYTF
v_gene: TRBV28; d_gene: -; j_gene: TRBJ1-4; abundance: once; CDR3nt: TGTGCCAGCAGCCCAGGGCCAGCTAATGAAAAACTGTTTTTT; CDR3aa: CASSPGPANEKLFF
v_gene: TRBV21-1; d_gene: -; j_gene: TRBJ1-1; abundance: -; CDR3nt: TGTGCCAGCAGCCCTAAGGGGCCAAGCCCCATGAACACTGAAGCTTTCTTT; CDR3aa: CASSPKGPSPMNTEAFF
v_gene: TRBV27; d_gene: -; j_gene: TRBJ2-7; abundance: -; CDR3nt: TGTGCCAGCAGGGGGACGGAAACGAGCTCCTACGAGCAGTACTTC; CDR3aa: CASRGTETSSYEQYF
v_gene: TRBV5-4; d_gene: TRBD1; j_gene: TRBJ1-2; abundance: -; CDR3nt: TGTGCCAGCAGGTCCGGGACAGGGGAGGACTATGGCTACACCTTC; CDR3aa: CASRSGTGEDYGYTF
v_gene: TRBV25-1; d_gene: -; j_gene: TRBJ2-1; abundance: -; CDR3nt: TGTGCCAGCAGTGCAGGCGGCTCCTACAATGAGCAGTTCTTC; CDR3aa: CASSAGGSYNEQFF
v_gene: TRBV7-9; d_gene: -; j_gene: TRBJ1-4; abundance: once; CDR3nt: TGTGCCAGCAGCCTAGGAGGCGGGGAAAAACTGTTTTTT; CDR3aa: CASSLGGGEKLFF
v_gene: TRBV7-2; d_gene: -; j_gene: TRBJ1-3; abundance: -; CDR3nt: TGTGCCAGCAGCTTGACCGGCCAGTGGGCCGGAAACACCATATATTTT; CDR3aa: CASSLTGQWAGNTIYF
v_gene: TRBV7-8; d_gene: -; j_gene: TRBJ1-1; abundance: -; CDR3nt: TGTGCCAGCAGCCGTCTACTATCGAACACTGAAGCTTTCTTT; CDR3aa: CASSRLLSNTEAFF
v_gene: TRBV7-8; d_gene: -; j_gene: TRBJ2-7; abundance: -; CDR3nt: TGTGCCAGCAGCCAATCGCAGGGAGTTCGGATCTACGAGCAGTACTTC; CDR3aa: CASSQSQGVRIYEQYF
v_gene: TRBV18; d_gene: -; j_gene: TRBJ1-1; abundance: -; CDR3nt: TGTGCCAGCTCATCAAAACAGGGTGCAACTGAAGCTTTCTTT; CDR3aa: CASSSKQGATEAFF
v_gene: TRBV6-5; d_gene: -; j_gene: TRBJ1-6; abundance: few; CDR3nt: TGTGCCAGCAGTTCCACGGGCCCATATTCACCCCTCCACTTT; CDR3aa: CASSSTGPYSPLHF